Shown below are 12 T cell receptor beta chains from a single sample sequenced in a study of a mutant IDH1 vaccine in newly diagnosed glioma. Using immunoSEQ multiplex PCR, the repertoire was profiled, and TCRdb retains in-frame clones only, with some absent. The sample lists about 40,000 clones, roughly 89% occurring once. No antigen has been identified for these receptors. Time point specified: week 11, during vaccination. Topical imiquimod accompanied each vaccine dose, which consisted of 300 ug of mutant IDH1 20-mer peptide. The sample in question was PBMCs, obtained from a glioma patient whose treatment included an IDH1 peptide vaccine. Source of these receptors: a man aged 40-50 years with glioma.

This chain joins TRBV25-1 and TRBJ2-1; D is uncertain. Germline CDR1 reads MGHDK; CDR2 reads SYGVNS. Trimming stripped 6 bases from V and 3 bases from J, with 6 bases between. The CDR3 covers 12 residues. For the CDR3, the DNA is TGTGCCAGCAGACAAGACTACAATGAGCAGTTCTTC. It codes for CASRQDYNEQFF.

The CDR3 protein is CASSLFIGTEAFF. For the CDR3, the DNA is TGTGCCAGCAGCCTATTTATCGGGACTGAAGCTTTCTTT. This sequence joins TRBV5-6 and TRBJ1-1; D unresolved. From germline, CDR1 is SGHDT and CDR2 YYEEEE. Trimming pared 4 bases from V and 5 bases from J, leaving 12 bases between. This CDR3 has 13 residues.

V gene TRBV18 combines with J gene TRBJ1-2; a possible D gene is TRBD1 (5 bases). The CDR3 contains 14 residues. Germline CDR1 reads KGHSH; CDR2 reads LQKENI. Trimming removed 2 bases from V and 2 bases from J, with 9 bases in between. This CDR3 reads CASSPSRGNYGYTF. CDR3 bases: TGTGCCAGCTCACCATCCCGGGGCAACTATGGCTACACCTTC.

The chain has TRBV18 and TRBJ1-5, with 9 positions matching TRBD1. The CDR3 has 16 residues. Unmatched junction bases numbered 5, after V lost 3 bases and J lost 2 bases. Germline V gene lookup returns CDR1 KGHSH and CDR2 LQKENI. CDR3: CASSPGQGGGNQPQHF. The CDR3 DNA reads TGTGCCAGCTCACCGGGACAGGGAGGTGGCAATCAGCCCCAGCATTTT.

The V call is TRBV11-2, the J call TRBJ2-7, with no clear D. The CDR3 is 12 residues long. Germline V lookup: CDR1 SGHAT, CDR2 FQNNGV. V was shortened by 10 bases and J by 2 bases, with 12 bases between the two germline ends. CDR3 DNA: TGTGCCACCGGGCGTTGGACCTACGAGCAGTACTTC. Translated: CATGRWTYEQYF.

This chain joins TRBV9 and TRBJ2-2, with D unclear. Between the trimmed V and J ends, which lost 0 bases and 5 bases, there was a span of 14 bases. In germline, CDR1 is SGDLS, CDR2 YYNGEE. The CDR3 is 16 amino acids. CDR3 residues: CASSVVDRRSTGELFF. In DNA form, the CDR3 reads TGTGCCAGCAGCGTAGTGGATCGACGAAGTACCGGGGAGCTGTTTTTT. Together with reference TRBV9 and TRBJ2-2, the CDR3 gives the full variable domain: DSGVTQTPKHLITATGQRVTLRCSPRSGDLSVYWYQQSLDQGLQFLIQYYNGEERAKGNILERFSAQQFPDLHSELNLSSLELGDSALYFCASSVVDRRSTGELFFGEGSRLTVL.

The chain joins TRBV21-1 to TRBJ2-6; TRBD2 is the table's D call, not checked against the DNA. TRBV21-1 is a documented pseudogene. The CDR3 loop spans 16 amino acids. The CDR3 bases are TGTGCCAGCAGCAAAGTGGGGGGAAATGGGGCCAACGTCCTGACTTTC. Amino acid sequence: CASSKVGGNGANVLTF.

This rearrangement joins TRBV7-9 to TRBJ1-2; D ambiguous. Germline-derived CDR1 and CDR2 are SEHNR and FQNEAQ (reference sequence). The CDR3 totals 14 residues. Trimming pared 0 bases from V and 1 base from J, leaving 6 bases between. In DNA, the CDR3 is TGTGCCAGCAGCTTAGCGACCTATAACTATGGCTACACCTTC. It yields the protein CASSLATYNYGYTF.

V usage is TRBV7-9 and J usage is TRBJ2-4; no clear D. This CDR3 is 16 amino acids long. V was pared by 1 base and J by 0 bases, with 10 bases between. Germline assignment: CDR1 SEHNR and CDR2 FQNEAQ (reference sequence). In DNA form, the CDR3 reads TGTGCCAGCAGCTTAGGCGCTGGGGTAGCCAAAAACATTCAGTACTTC. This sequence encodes CASSLGAGVAKNIQYF.

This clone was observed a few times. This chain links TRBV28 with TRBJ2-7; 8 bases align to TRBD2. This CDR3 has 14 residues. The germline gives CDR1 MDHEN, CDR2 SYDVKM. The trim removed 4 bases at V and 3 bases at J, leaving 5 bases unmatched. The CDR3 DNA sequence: TGTGCCAGCAGTTCAACCGGGACTAGCTACGAGCAGTACTTC. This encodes CASSSTGTSYEQYF.

The CDR3 DNA reads TGTGCCAGCAGCCTTCGACGGGGGTTCGAGCAGTACTTC. It is translated as CASSLRRGFEQYF. The rearrangement joins TRBV7-3 to TRBJ2-7; TRBD2 is a possible D gene (6 bases). Germline V gives CDR1 SGHTA, CDR2 FQGTGA. This CDR3 is built from 13 residues. V was pared by 5 bases and J by 6 bases, with 14 bases between.

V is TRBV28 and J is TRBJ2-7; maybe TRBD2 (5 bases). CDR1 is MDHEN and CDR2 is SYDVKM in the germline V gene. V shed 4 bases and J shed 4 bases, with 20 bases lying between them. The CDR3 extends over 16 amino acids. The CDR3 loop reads CASSSFAELGVYEQYF. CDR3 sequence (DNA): TGTGCCAGCAGTTCCTTTGCCGAACTAGGCGTTTACGAGCAGTACTTC.